The present T cell receptor (beta chain) was sequenced within a study of blood T cell repertoires in COVID-19. Clones were read by immunoSEQ multiplex PCR, and TCRdb kept only the in-frame ones, dropping some. The table lists approximately 300,000 clones, more than 70% of them singletons. This CDR3 spans 15 amino acids. With V trimmed by 0 bases and J by 0 bases, 2 bases remained unmatched. Per germline, CDR1 SGHRS and CDR2 YFSETQ. The specimen sequenced was peripheral blood. The chain joins TRBV5-1 to TRBJ2-7; 8 nucleotides align to TRBD2. The origin of this receptor is a woman aged 45-60 years with acute or convalescent COVID-19. CDR3 amino acids: CASSLGGGTSYEQYF. The CDR3 DNA is TGCGCCAGCAGCTTGGGCGGGGGGACCTCCTACGAGCAGTACTTC.